The 9 T cell receptor beta chains below were found in one sample sequenced in a study of CD8 T cells in ankylosing spondylitis (dated by TCRdb to between 2016 and 2019). Here is what the overall study found, with its caveats: Blood from ankylosing spondylitis patients appeared to be characterized by a TCR beta motif made up of several highly homologous amino acid variants.

These TCRs are of unknown antigen specificity. Receptors were amplified or captured by 5' RACE. This sample was sequenced with an Illumina HiSeq 2500. The public reads were run again by TCRdb, first through fastp at Q25 and then through MiXCR, and only productive beta chains were kept. A single entry per CDR3 protein holds the most common genes and DNA from its merged rows. Counted in this sample were about 480,000 distinct CDR3 sequences; 17% of them appeared once. Together, the top ten hold 1% of the sample. The sample was blood, either unsorted or a sorted T cell fraction (not recorded which). The receptors derive from a male donor with ankylosing spondylitis.

This clonotype occurred a few times. The chain joins TRBV6-5 to TRBJ1-1; D possibly corresponds to TRBD1 (5 bases). V was trimmed by 8 bases and J by 1 base, leaving 11 bases between them. The germline gives CDR1 MNHEY, CDR2 SVGAGI. The CDR3 length is 13 residues. DNA of the CDR3: TGTGCCAGCTCGAACGGGGGGAACACTGAAGCTTTCTTT. It encodes CASSNGGNTEAFF.

This clonotype showed up many times. The chain joins TRBV11-2 to TRBJ1-2, with D unclear. V was trimmed by 6 bases and J by 5 bases, leaving 10 bases between them. There are 12 residues in the CDR3. Germline-derived CDR1 and CDR2 are SGHAT and FQNNGV. This CDR3 is CASSLKGYGYTF. CDR3 DNA: TGTGCCAGCAGTTTAAAAGGTTATGGCTACACCTTC.

The V call is TRBV11-3, the J call TRBJ1-2, with a weak D call TRBD1 (5 bases). Per the germline V gene, CDR1 is SGHNT and CDR2 is YENEEA. The length of the CDR3 is 16 residues. Trimming pared 0 bases from V and 2 bases from J, leaving 13 bases between. The CDR3 DNA reads as TGTGCCAGCAGCTTAGAGGGCAGGGCGGGGAACTATGGCTACACCTTC. It encodes CASSLEGRAGNYGYTF.

The chain recombines TRBV4-2 with TRBJ2-7; TRBD1 matches at 8 bases. The CDR3 spans 16 residues. Germline V gene data show CDR1 as LGHNA and CDR2 as YNFKEQ. The V gene end was trimmed by 4 bases and the J gene end by 5 bases; junction bases not matched to a gene: 13. The chain's CDR3 is CASSPTWARGRNEQYF. CDR3 in DNA: TGTGCCAGCAGCCCCACCTGGGCCAGGGGGCGGAACGAGCAGTACTTC.

The chain employs TRBV24-1 and TRBJ2-3, with D hard to call. Germline values: CDR1 KGHDR, CDR2 SFDVKD. The V and J ends lost 5 bases and 3 bases respectively, with 5 bases between them. This CDR3 contains 12 residues. The DNA for the CDR3 is TGTGCCACCAGTGGACCAACAGATACGCAGTATTTT. Translation: CATSGPTDTQYF.

This clonotype showed up many times. The chain links TRBV5-1 to TRBJ2-5, with D possibly TRBD1 on 6 matching bases. With 3 bases removed from V and 2 bases from J, the gap between germline ends came to 8 bases. CDR3 length equals 13 residues. Germline V gene lookup returns CDR1 SGHRS and CDR2 YFSETQ. CDR3 nucleotide sequence: TGCGCCAGCAGCTCGACAGGTCAAGAGACCCAGTACTTC. Protein: CASSSTGQETQYF.

The chain uses TRBV20-1 and TRBJ2-7; 7 bases agree with TRBD2. The trim removed 0 bases at V and 2 bases at J, leaving 7 bases unmatched. This CDR3 has 15 amino acids. CDR1 is DFQATT, CDR2 SNEGSKA, per germline (reference sequence). CDR3 amino acids: CSARDLAGVPYEQYF. CDR3 sequence (DNA): TGCAGTGCTAGAGATCTCGCGGGGGTTCCCTACGAGCAGTACTTC.

The J gene is TRBJ2-1, the V gene TRBV7-2, with D uncertain. Germline lookup yields CDR1 SGHTA and CDR2 FQGNSA. The CDR3 spans 17 residues. V lost 1 base, J lost 4 bases, and 17 bases lay in between. The CDR3 protein is CASSLGKGSGSYNEQFF. The CDR3 DNA is TGTGCCAGCAGCTTAGGAAAAGGGTCTGGGTCGTACAATGAGCAGTTCTTC.

This chain joins TRBV2 and TRBJ1-1; D is unresolved. Germline V gene sequence: CDR1 SNHLY, CDR2 FYNNEI. The CDR3 runs 12 residues. V was trimmed by 5 bases and J by 0 bases, leaving 4 bases between them. The CDR3 loop is CASSKMNTEAFF. The CDR3 DNA reads as TGTGCCAGCAGTAAAATGAACACTGAAGCTTTCTTT.